The clone carrying this T cell receptor (beta chain) was counted at least ten times. Its target is unknown. Germline V lookup: CDR1 MDHEN, CDR2 SYDVKM. V shed 3 bases and J shed 6 bases, with 18 bases lying between them. This CDR3 is built from 16 residues. Amplification yielded TCR beta CDR3 regions, with RNA transcripts as the source. HTBI primers were employed in a first-round RT-PCR of the TCR CDR3. TCRdb re-derived calls from the multiplex PCR reads in MiXCR, one entry per CDR3 protein. Of about 420,000 distinct CDR3 sequences listed, approximately 14% were seen once; the top ten hold around 7%. Source material for PBMCs was more than 7.5 ml fresh peripheral blood. This specimen comes from a study of T cells in Graves' hyperthyroidism and ophthalmopathy. Study-wide results and limits: Blood also contained most expanded thyroid clonotypes above 0.001. In validation, the model predicted ophthalmopathy. These predictions came a median around 5.9 months before onset.

Sequencing used blood. The sequence derives from a woman aged 18-29 years with Graves' hyperthyroidism. The V and J genes are TRBV28 and TRBJ1-5; D possibly corresponds to TRBD1 (5 bases). CDR3: CASSFEGLELGQPQHF. The CDR3 DNA is TGTGCCAGCAGTTTCGAGGGGTTGGAGCTAGGTCAGCCCCAGCATTTT.